This T cell receptor (beta chain) derives from a study of metastatic and nonmetastatic thyroid tumors (TCRdb year 2020). Looking at the study overall: Repertoires were compared across peripheral blood and tumor or nodule tissue samples from malignant and benign thyroid patients. Here is what the overall study found, with its caveats: In both blood and tumor samples, malignant tumors were reported to have significantly higher TCR beta diversity than benign nodules.

The library relied on PCR. Sequenced on an Illumina HiSeq 4000. High-throughput sequencing was used to profile the TCR beta-chain CDR3 region of every patient. Turning to the authors' computational methods: CDR3 differences across clinicopathological groups were used to build a classifier for discriminating distant-metastatic papillary thyroid cancer patients. The Shannon index was used to assess repertoire diversity, and the Morisita-Horn index was used to assess tumor-blood repertoire similarity. The public reads were reanalyzed by TCRdb: fastp trimming at Q25, MiXCR alignment, in-frame beta chains only. Clone size and V and J calls follow TCRdb, not the original study. Present in this sample are fewer than 9,000 clones, 35% to 40% of which were seen just once. The ten biggest clones cover roughly 40% of the sample. Concerning this clone: Its specific antigen is unknown. No clone much larger than this one lies a single base away; base qualities are absent.

Its CDR3 holds 14 amino acids, cysteine through phenylalanine. CDR3 DNA only is kept here, 42 bases in frame from base 1. The germline V gene supplies CDR1 SGHRS and CDR2 YFSETQ. Germline trimming: 6 bases from V, 4 bases from J; junction bases outside gene matches: 3. No patient had received any treatment before thyroid surgery. Using T-cell receptor beta sequencing, the study looked back at clinical samples from patients collected from about 2011 to 2018. This TCR was recovered from a female donor with papillary thyroid cancer or a benign thyroid nodule (not recorded which). Some clones in this sample may be carry-over from other donors' samples. Material: tumor tissue. Here the chain combines TRBV5-1 and TRBJ2-1, with 11 middle bases fitting TRBD1. The DNA sequence is TGCGCCAGCACCGGGACAGGGGGTTACAATGAGCAGTTCTTC. It codes for CASTGTGGYNEQFF.